This entry describes one T cell receptor beta chain. What it binds is unknown. The CDR3 length is 12 residues. The V gene lost 6 bases and the J gene lost 3 bases, with 9 bases spanning the gap. Germline CDR1 and CDR2: MNHEY and SMNVEV (reference sequence). The sample belongs to a study of cytomegalovirus exposure and HLA in healthy donors. Study findings and constraints: Owing to their indistinguishability, certain V segments, notably TRBV6-2 and TRBV6-3, were excluded.

Both 60 Vbeta primers and 13 Jbeta primers went into the PCR. The method was immunoSEQ multiplex PCR; TCRdb's version includes in-frame clones alone and lacks a portion of them. Of some 150,000 clones in the sample, 75% to 90% were seen once. The chain couples TRBV27 to TRBJ2-7; D is ambiguous. Material for sequencing was PBMCs. This TCR derives from a young man in good health and CMV-seronegative. Written as DNA, the CDR3 is TGTGCCAGCAGCCCCACGGGCTACGAGCAGTACTTC. It is translated as CASSPTGYEQYF.